The source of this TCR beta chain is a study of blood T cell repertoires in COVID-19. The overall study: T cells, B-cell-depleted T cells, or PBMCs provided the cDNA or gDNA that served as material.

Germline values: CDR1 MDHEN, CDR2 SYDVKM. The CDR3 has 14 amino acids. The V gene lost 1 base and the J gene lost 2 bases, with 8 bases spanning the gap. The data were produced by immunoSEQ multiplex PCR, yet TCRdb's version contains in-frame clones alone and is incomplete. This sample yields more than 350,000 clones, of which 89% are seen a single time; approximately 3% belongs to the top ten. Seattle's enrolled individuals joined amid active infection and were then monitored longitudinally. This TCR derives from a woman in her twenties or thirties with COVID-19, enrolled during active disease. The material sequenced was peripheral blood. The gene calls are TRBV28 and TRBJ1-1; D perhaps matches TRBD1 (6 bases). This chain's CDR3 is CASSLSGVNTEAFF. As DNA, the CDR3 is TGTGCCAGCAGTTTATCAGGGGTCAACACTGAAGCTTTCTTT.